This paragraph covers one T cell receptor beta chain sequence. The table lists this clonotype with many counts. It lacks a known antigen. No qualities accompany the bases; no much larger clone lies one base away. This entry belongs to a study of early T cells in non-severe SARS-CoV-2 infection listed by TCRdb under 2021. Concerning the study at large: Bulk RNA from unsorted whole blood was used for TCR sequencing, so alpha and beta chains could not be paired.

The method was 5' RACE. The data were produced on a NextSeq 500. Unique molecular identifiers were attached to individual cDNA molecules in the TCR library protocol so that sequencing error and PCR bias could be corrected. Sequencing covered both TCR alpha and beta chains, and within each sample the abundances of alpha and beta sequences were tightly co-correlated. Processing in the source paper ran as follows. V gene, J gene and CDR3 annotation of TCR sequences was performed with Decombinator V4. TCRs were defined as expanded if a significant change between any two time points was detected under a Poisson model with p below 0.0001. TCR abundances were normalised to the total number of TCRs sequenced per sample and expressed as counts per million. VDJdb, accessed on 1 November 2021, was searched for TCRs annotated for CMV, EBV and SARS-CoV-2, and TCRs annotated for more than one antigen were excluded. TCRdb passed the public sequencing reads through fastp at Q25 and MiXCR, retaining productive beta sequences. Rows with one shared CDR3 protein collapse into an entry with the most common genes and DNA. These V and J calls rely on TCRdb rather than the paper's analysis. Present in this sample are 60,000 or so distinct CDR3 sequences, 7.5% to 9% of which were seen just once. 3.5% to 4% of the sample comes from the top ten.

On the study overall, not on this receptor specifically: VDJdb matching was skewed toward anti-spike CD8 responses and likely underestimated virus-specific expansions, missing private and CD4 specificities.

Set within a cohort of healthcare workers in London, UK, this nested case-control study involved weekly PCR testing of nasopharyngeal swabs along with blood sampling. Healthcare workers were recruited during the week of the UK lockdown, between 23 and 31 March 2020, and followed weekly for up to roughly 16 weeks. This clonotype originated in an adult who was a healthcare worker with PCR-confirmed SARS-CoV-2 infection or an uninfected control (not recorded which). The input for sequencing was whole blood, taken at baseline.

CDR3 sequence: CASSYSFMGTCNQPQHF. The nucleotides read TGTGCCAGCAGTTACTCGTTTATGGGTACTTGCAATCAGCCCCAGCATTTT. The chain employs TRBV6-7 and TRBJ1-5, with no D gene named confidently. TRBV6-7 qualifies as an ORF whose function is uncertain. The junction carries 14 bases between V and J, which are trimmed by 0 bases and 2 bases respectively. From the cysteine up to the phenylalanine, the CDR3 has a length of 17 residues. The read is trimmed to its CDR3 DNA, 51 bases read in frame from base 1.